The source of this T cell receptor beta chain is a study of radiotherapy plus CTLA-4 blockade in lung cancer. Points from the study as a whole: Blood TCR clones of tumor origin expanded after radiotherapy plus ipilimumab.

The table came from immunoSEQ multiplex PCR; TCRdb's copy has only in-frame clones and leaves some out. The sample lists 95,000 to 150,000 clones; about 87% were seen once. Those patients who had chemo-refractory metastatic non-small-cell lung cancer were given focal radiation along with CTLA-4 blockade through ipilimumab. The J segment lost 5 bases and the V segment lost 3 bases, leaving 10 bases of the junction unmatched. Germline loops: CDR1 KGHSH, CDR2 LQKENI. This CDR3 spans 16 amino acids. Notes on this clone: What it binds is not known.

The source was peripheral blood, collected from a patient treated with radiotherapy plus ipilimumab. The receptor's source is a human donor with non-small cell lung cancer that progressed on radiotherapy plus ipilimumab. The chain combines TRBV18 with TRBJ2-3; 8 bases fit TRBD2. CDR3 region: CASSPLSGAGGDTQYF. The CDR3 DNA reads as TGTGCCAGCTCACCCCTTAGTGGGGCGGGAGGAGATACGCAGTATTTT.